This T cell receptor (beta chain) came from a study of shared clonotypes between healthy human individuals. The study's findings and limits: An effect of sequencing depth on clonotype sharing among donors was expected. Non-shared clonotypes were found to have lower generation probabilities than the clonotypes that were shared by all four of the sorted-subset donors.

Each PCR replicate from the sorted subsets contained roughly 210 ng DNA, which is 30,000 or so T cell genomes. The repertoire was sequenced with immunoSEQ multiplex PCR; TCRdb's copy has only in-frame clones and lacks some. This sample has about 680,000 clones, with 73% found just once. In the case of this clone: As yet, its antigen is unknown.

After removal of 3 bases from V and 4 bases from J, the junction contained 9 bases not matched to a gene. The CDR3 is 16 amino acids. Germline CDR1 reads MNHNS; CDR2 reads SASEGT. This TCR derives from a woman aged 25-40 years in good health. The sample was memory CD4+ T cells sorted from blood. Documented subset: CD45RA-negative fraction. The chain uses TRBV6-1 and TRBJ1-3, with 7 bases identical to TRBD1. Here the CDR3 reads CASSEVTTGRGNTIYF. As DNA, the CDR3 is TGTGCCAGCAGTGAGGTTACGACAGGGAGAGGAAACACCATATATTTT.